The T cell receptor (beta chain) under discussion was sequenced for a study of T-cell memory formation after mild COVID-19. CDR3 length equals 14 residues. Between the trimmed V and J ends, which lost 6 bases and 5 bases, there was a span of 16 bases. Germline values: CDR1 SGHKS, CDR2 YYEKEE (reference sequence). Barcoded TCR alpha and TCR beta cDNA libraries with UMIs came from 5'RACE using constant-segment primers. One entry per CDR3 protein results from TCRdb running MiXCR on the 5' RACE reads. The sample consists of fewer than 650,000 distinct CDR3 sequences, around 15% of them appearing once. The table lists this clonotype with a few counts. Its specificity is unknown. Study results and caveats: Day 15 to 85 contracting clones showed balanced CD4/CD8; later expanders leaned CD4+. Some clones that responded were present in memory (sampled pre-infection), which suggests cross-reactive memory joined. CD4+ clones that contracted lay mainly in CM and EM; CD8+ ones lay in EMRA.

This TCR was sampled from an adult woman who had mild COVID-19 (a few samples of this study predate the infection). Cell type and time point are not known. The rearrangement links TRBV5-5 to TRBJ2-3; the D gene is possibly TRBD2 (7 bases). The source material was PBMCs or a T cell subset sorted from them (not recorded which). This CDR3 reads CASILSGGRDTQYF. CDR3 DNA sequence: TGTGCCAGCATACTGTCGGGGGGCAGAGATACGCAGTATTTT.